These T cell receptor beta chains were read from a single sample in a study of cytotoxic CD8 clonotypes in ibrutinib-treated CLL. Clones were read by immunoSEQ multiplex PCR, and TCRdb kept only the in-frame ones, dropping some. The data contain nearly 300,000 clones, roughly three quarters of them singletons. The source material was PBMCs, sampled at disease progression, from a patient treated with ibrutinib. The source of these receptors is a human donor with chronic lymphocytic leukemia. Each CDR3 is given with its conserved first and last residue. The order of the fields is V gene, D gene, J gene, clone size, CDR3 DNA, CDR3 protein. D genes are given only for firm matches. The size of a clone is reported for some rows only, either as once, few or many, or as a class for expanded clones.

v_gene: TRBV7-9; d_gene: .; j_gene: TRBJ1-4; abundance: .; CDR3nt: TGTGCCAGCAGCCGCCCCCAGGGTGATGAAAAACTGTTTTTT; CDR3aa: CASSRPQGDEKLFF
v_gene: TRBV2; d_gene: .; j_gene: TRBJ2-7; abundance: .; CDR3nt: TGTGCCAGCAGTTCGCTGAGGGGATCCCCCTACGAGCAGTACTTC; CDR3aa: CASSSLRGSPYEQYF
v_gene: TRBV19; d_gene: TRBD1; j_gene: TRBJ1-2; abundance: .; CDR3nt: TGTGCCAGTAGCCCCGTAAGGGGGCGTGGCTACACCTTC; CDR3aa: CASSPVRGRGYTF
v_gene: TRBV2; d_gene: TRBD1; j_gene: TRBJ2-2; abundance: .; CDR3nt: TGTGCCAGCAGTGAAGACAGGGGGCGGAACACCGGGGAGCTGTTTTTT; CDR3aa: CASSEDRGRNTGELFF
v_gene: TRBV9; d_gene: .; j_gene: TRBJ2-5; abundance: .; CDR3nt: TGTGCCAGCAGCAAAGGACCGAGCGAGACCCAGTACTTC; CDR3aa: CASSKGPSETQYF
v_gene: TRBV28; d_gene: .; j_gene: TRBJ2-7; abundance: .; CDR3nt: TGTGCCAGCAGCCCACCCCAGATCCACGAGCAGTACTTC; CDR3aa: CASSPPQIHEQYF
v_gene: TRBV13; d_gene: .; j_gene: TRBJ2-7; abundance: .; CDR3nt: TGTGCCAGCAGCGCAGCGCGCGAGCAGTACTTC; CDR3aa: CASSAAREQYF
v_gene: TRBV28; d_gene: TRBD1; j_gene: TRBJ2-7; abundance: once; CDR3nt: TGTGCCAGCACCACGGGACAGGGGGTCTACGAGCAGTACTTC; CDR3aa: CASTTGQGVYEQYF
v_gene: TRBV29-1; d_gene: TRBD1; j_gene: TRBJ2-7; abundance: .; CDR3nt: TGCAGCGCGAGACACAGGGGGCTGGGGGAGCAGTACTTC; CDR3aa: CSARHRGLGEQYF
v_gene: TRBV5-1; d_gene: .; j_gene: TRBJ1-2; abundance: .; CDR3nt: TGCGCCAGCAGGGCTCTCGACGACTACACCTTC; CDR3aa: CASRALDDYTF
v_gene: TRBV7-9; d_gene: .; j_gene: TRBJ1-2; abundance: .; CDR3nt: TGTGCCAGCAGCTTAGCAGGGGGTGGCTACACCTTC; CDR3aa: CASSLAGGGYTF
v_gene: TRBV10-3; d_gene: TRBD2; j_gene: TRBJ2-7; abundance: .; CDR3nt: TGTGCCATCAGTGAACTAGCGGGAGGGTCCTACGAGCAGTACTTC; CDR3aa: CAISELAGGSYEQYF
v_gene: TRBV6-6; d_gene: .; j_gene: TRBJ2-1; abundance: few; CDR3nt: TGTGCCAGCAGTTACCTCAGACCAGGGGATGGTGAGCAGTTCTTC; CDR3aa: CASSYLRPGDGEQFF
v_gene: TRBV11-2; d_gene: .; j_gene: TRBJ2-2; abundance: .; CDR3nt: TGTGCCAGCAGCTTAGATCTCCTAGCCGGGGAGCTGTTTTTT; CDR3aa: CASSLDLLAGELFF
v_gene: TRBV5-1; d_gene: .; j_gene: TRBJ1-1; abundance: .; CDR3nt: TGCGCCAGCAGCCCGGACCCCGGGAACACTGAAGCTTTCTTT; CDR3aa: CASSPDPGNTEAFF
v_gene: TRBV27; d_gene: TRBD2; j_gene: TRBJ2-7; abundance: once; CDR3nt: TGTGCCAGCAGTTACGCCGGACTAGTCAGTGCCTACGAGCAGTACTTC; CDR3aa: CASSYAGLVSAYEQYF
v_gene: TRBV27; d_gene: .; j_gene: TRBJ2-3; abundance: .; CDR3nt: TGTGCCAGCAGTTTTAATAGTTTGACGGGGATTACAGATACGCAGTATTTT; CDR3aa: CASSFNSLTGITDTQYF
v_gene: TRBV10-3; d_gene: .; j_gene: TRBJ1-2; abundance: .; CDR3nt: TGTGCCATCAGTGAGTCGGGGAGGGGTGGCTACACCTTC; CDR3aa: CAISESGRGGYTF
v_gene: TRBV4-3; d_gene: TRBD2; j_gene: TRBJ2-1; abundance: .; CDR3nt: TGCGCCAGCAGCCACGCGACTAGCGGGAGGTTTCATGAGCAGTTCTTC; CDR3aa: CASSHATSGRFHEQFF
v_gene: TRBV27; d_gene: .; j_gene: TRBJ2-2; abundance: .; CDR3nt: TGTGCCAGCAGTTTTTACCCCGGGGAGCTGTTTTTT; CDR3aa: CASSFYPGELFF
v_gene: TRBV5-4; d_gene: TRBD2; j_gene: TRBJ2-4; abundance: few; CDR3nt: TGTGCCAGCAGCCCCGGGACTAGCGGGAGCTCCCCCAAAAACATTCAGTACTTC; CDR3aa: CASSPGTSGSSPKNIQYF
v_gene: TRBV15; d_gene: .; j_gene: TRBJ1-1; abundance: .; CDR3nt: TGTGCCACCAGCAGCCGGGGTAAGAACACTGAAGCTTTCTTT; CDR3aa: CATSSRGKNTEAFF
v_gene: TRBV9; d_gene: .; j_gene: TRBJ2-5; abundance: few; CDR3nt: TGTGCCAGCAGCGTAGGTCCAGCCCTCCAAGAGACCCAGTACTTC; CDR3aa: CASSVGPALQETQYF
v_gene: TRBV7-6; d_gene: TRBD1; j_gene: TRBJ1-2; abundance: once; CDR3nt: TGTGCCAGCAGCCCTGGACAGGGGCATGGCTACACCTTC; CDR3aa: CASSPGQGHGYTF
v_gene: TRBV6-5; d_gene: .; j_gene: TRBJ1-2; abundance: .; CDR3nt: TGTGCCAGCAGTTACTCGGGGCTACTGTATGGCTACACCTTC; CDR3aa: CASSYSGLLYGYTF
v_gene: TRBV27; d_gene: .; j_gene: TRBJ2-3; abundance: .; CDR3nt: TGTGCCAGCAGTTTAAGGGCCGTAGATACGCAGTATTTT; CDR3aa: CASSLRAVDTQYF
v_gene: TRBV11-2; d_gene: TRBD1; j_gene: TRBJ1-5; abundance: once; CDR3nt: TGTGCCAGCAGCTTAGGGGGACAGGCCAATCAGCCCCAGCATTTT; CDR3aa: CASSLGGQANQPQHF
v_gene: TRBV2; d_gene: .; j_gene: TRBJ1-1; abundance: .; CDR3nt: TGTGCCAGCGACGACTGGGGGCGCGCTGAAGCTTTCTTT; CDR3aa: CASDDWGRAEAFF
v_gene: TRBV7-9; d_gene: .; j_gene: TRBJ2-5; abundance: few; CDR3nt: TGTGCCAGCAGCTTGAGCGGGCAAGAGACCCAGTACTTC; CDR3aa: CASSLSGQETQYF
v_gene: TRBV7-2; d_gene: TRBD1; j_gene: TRBJ1-2; abundance: .; CDR3nt: TGTGCCAGCAGCCTCCCTTGGGGACAGTCCGGTGGCTACACCTTC; CDR3aa: CASSLPWGQSGGYTF
v_gene: TRBV4-3; d_gene: TRBD1; j_gene: TRBJ2-4; abundance: .; CDR3nt: TGCGCCAGCAGCCCAACAGGGGGCCTTGTCGTGGGCAAAAACATTCAGTACTTC; CDR3aa: CASSPTGGLVVGKNIQYF
v_gene: TRBV2; d_gene: .; j_gene: TRBJ1-1; abundance: .; CDR3nt: TGTGCCAGCAGTGGGCGGACAGTGAACACTGAAGCTTTCTTT; CDR3aa: CASSGRTVNTEAFF